The 24 T cell receptor beta chains reported below all come from one sample, sequenced in a study of tumor and adjacent non-tumor tissue in lung cancer. This sample's RNA came from whole unsorted tissue. Three rounds of nested PCR, following a modified ARM-PCR protocol, produced the TCRbeta library. Each CDR3 protein gets one entry after TCRdb re-called the multiplex PCR reads with MiXCR. The data show about 81,000 distinct CDR3 sequences, with 72% seen just once and around 9.5% held by the top ten. The sample was lung tumor tissue. The receptor source for this set is a woman aged 40 to 50 with non-small cell lung cancer.

The chain links TRBV20-1 to TRBJ2-5; 8 nucleotides agree with TRBD2. The ends lost 7 bases at V and 0 bases at J; junction bases unmatched: 7. The CDR3 runs to 14 residues. The germline V gene encodes CDR1 DFQATT and CDR2 SNEGSKA (reference sequence). CDR3 region: CSVGSGANQETQYF. The CDR3 DNA is TGCAGTGTGGGTAGCGGGGCCAACCAAGAGACCCAGTACTTC.

The sample holds many counts of this clonotype. The V call is TRBV5-4, the J call TRBJ2-6, with 10 bases matching TRBD2. Losses at the gene ends were 4 bases for V and 0 bases for J; bases not matched to a gene: 7. CDR1 SGHNT and CDR2 YYREEE come from the germline V gene (reference sequence). The CDR3 runs 18 residues. The CDR3 coding sequence is TGTGCCAGCAGCCCCGGACTAGCGGTTAGCTCTGGGGCCAACGTCCTGACTTTC. Its translation: CASSPGLAVSSGANVLTF.

V is TRBV29-1 and J is TRBJ2-3; D is uncertain. The CDR3 is 11 residues long. Germline V CDR1 and CDR2: SQVTM, ANQGSEA. The CDR3 reads CIAPTGDTQYF. The CDR3 DNA sequence: TGCATCGCACCTACTGGAGATACGCAGTATTTT.

Remarks on this clonotype: At one boundary the junction diverges from the germline segment, which might be a read error. The CDR3 nucleotides are TGTGCCATCAGTTTATGGAGCGTTCACCGGTCTATCGAGCAGTACTTC. Its translation: CAISLWSVHRSIEQYF. This chain uses TRBV28 with TRBJ2-7; the D is unclear. The CDR3 sequence is 16 residues long. Germline CDR1 is MDHEN and CDR2 is SYDVKM. The full variable domain, rest sourced from reference TRBV28 and TRBJ2-7, is DVKVTQSSRYLVKRTGEKVFLECVQDMDHENMFWYRQDPGLGLRLIYFSYDVKMKEKGDIPEGYSVSREKKERFSLILESASTNQTSMYLCAISLWSVHRSIEQYFGPGTRLTVT.

With regard to this clonotype: A read error may produce the germline difference seen at one junction end. The gene calls are TRBV6-5 and TRBJ2-7; 8 nucleotides align to TRBD2. From germline, CDR1 is MNHEY and CDR2 SVGAGI. This CDR3 region has 12 residues. The CDR3 bases are TGTGCCAGACATAGCGGGGTCATGGAGCGGTACTTC. Residues: CARHSGVMERYF.

Remarks on this clonotype: The junction does not match germline at one end; this may be a read error. This chain connects TRBV6-1 to TRBJ2-1, with D possibly being TRBD2 (6 bases). The CDR3 is 16 amino acids. Germline CDR1 reads MNHNS; CDR2 reads SASEGT. The CDR3 is CVSNDLFGGTYNEQFF. The DNA of the CDR3 is TGTGTCAGCAATGATTTATTCGGGGGTACCTACAATGAGCAGTTCTTC.

Points on this clonotype: One base away lies a much larger clone, so this may be a sequencing read error. The rearrangement joins TRBV20-1 to TRBJ2-1; D is uncertain. With 5 bases removed from V and 6 bases from J, the gap between germline ends came to 14 bases. The CDR3 totals 13 residues. Looked up from germline, CDR1 is DFQATT and CDR2 is SNEGSKA (reference sequence). The DNA of the CDR3 is TGCAGTGCTCCGACTTTGAAAACCAATGAGCAGTTCTTC. Protein: CSAPTLKTNEQFF.

This clonotype came up once. At one end the junction does not follow the germline gene, possibly because of a read error. The chain recombines TRBV4-1 with TRBJ2-1; 9 bases agree with TRBD1. Germline V gives CDR1 MGHRA, CDR2 YSYEKL. This CDR3 region has 17 residues. In DNA form, the CDR3 reads TGTGCCAGCAGCCAAGAAAGGGGACAGGGAATTCACAATGAGCAGTTCTTC. As protein: CASSQERGQGIHNEQFF.

As to this clonotype: A much bigger clone sits one base away, suggesting this may be a read error. CDR3 bases: TGTGCCTGGAGGCGGCGGTCACCCCTCCGCTTT. Translation gives CAWRRRSPLRF. The V call is TRBV30, the J call TRBJ1-6, with D uncertain. The CDR3 is 11 residues long. The germline CDR1 and CDR2 sequences are GTSNPN and SVGIG (reference sequence).

V and J are TRBV25-1 and TRBJ2-5, with 7 bases matching TRBD1. This CDR3 spans 14 amino acids. The ends lost 7 bases at V and 5 bases at J; junction bases unmatched: 10. CDR1 and CDR2 from the germline V gene are MGHDK and SYGVNS. The CDR3 bases are TGTGCCAGCAATTTAGCAGGGGGAAGGGAGACCCAGTACTTC. It is translated as CASNLAGGRETQYF.

In the case of this clonotype: One end of the junction fails to match germline, which may point to a read error. Written as DNA, the CDR3 is TGTGCCAGCACCCCCCATGTGTTAGCGGGGTTCCATACACAGTATTTC. Translating it yields CASTPHVLAGFHTQYF. The genes are TRBV12-3 or TRBV12-4 and TRBJ2-3; TRBD2 agrees at 8 bases. There are 16 residues in the CDR3.

The table lists this clonotype with a count of one. One end of the junction is discordant with germline, which a read error may explain. The chain is built from TRBV11-2 and TRBJ2-1; D perhaps matches TRBD2 (5 bases). CDR1 and CDR2 (germline): SGHAT, FQNNGV. The CDR3 is 16 residues long. CDR3 in DNA: TGTGTCAGCAGCAAGACACTAGGTGCACTGTACAATGAGCAGTTTTTC. Protein product: CVSSKTLGALYNEQFF.

As concerns this clonotype: One end of the junction fails to match germline, which may point to a read error. The chain is built from TRBV6-5 and TRBJ2-1; D is possibly TRBD1 or TRBD2 (5 bases each). Germline V lookup: CDR1 MNHEY, CDR2 SVGAGI. This CDR3 contains 16 residues. The CDR3 coding sequence is TGTGCCAGTAGTTACTCCGAACTGGGGGCCTACAATGAGCAGTTCTTC. Translating gives CASSYSELGAYNEQFF.

V and J are TRBV29-1 and TRBJ2-4, with 10 bases fitting TRBD1. Germline V CDR1 and CDR2: SQVTM, ANQGSEA. The CDR3 is 14 amino acids. CDR3 protein: CNAGGGQGSEIQYF. In DNA, the CDR3 is TGCAACGCTGGAGGGGGACAGGGGTCTGAAATTCAGTACTTC.

Of note for this clonotype: Germline is not matched at one junction end, which may reflect a read error. This sequence joins TRBV28 and TRBJ2-7; D ambiguous. The CDR3 totals 12 residues. The V gene's germline CDR1 is MDHEN and CDR2 SYDVKM. The CDR3 nucleotides are TGTGCCAGGAGTTTAGAGATCTACGAGCAGTACTTC. Residues: CARSLEIYEQYF.

With respect to this clonotype: The CDR3 ends on some other residue instead of the conserved phenylalanine or tryptophan, so this is likely a read error. The chain recombines TRBV6-5 with TRBJ2-7, with D tentatively TRBD2 (6 bases). The V end was cut by 4 bases, the J end by 7 bases, with 20 bases between. Germline lookup yields CDR1 MNHEY and CDR2 SVGAGI. CDR3 length: 15 amino acids. In DNA form, the CDR3 reads TGTGCCAGCAGTTCCACCGGAGGGCAGGCCAGGGAGCAGTACATC. Its protein is CASSSTGGQAREQYI.

To note about this clonotype: This may stem from a read error, because a much larger clone lies one nucleotide away. V and J are TRBV5-1 and TRBJ2-7, with 9 bases lining up with TRBD1. Trimming took 3 bases from V and 5 from J; bases not matched to a gene: 9. Per the germline V gene, CDR1 is SGHRS and CDR2 is YFSETQ. The CDR3 is 15 residues long. The DNA of the CDR3 is TGCGCCAGCAGCTCATCTCTAGGACAGGGGAACGAGCAGTACTTC. This sequence encodes CASSSSLGQGNEQYF.

A note on this clonotype: A much larger clone differs by one base, so this may be a read error. The chain links TRBV19 to TRBJ2-2, with D hard to call. CDR1 and CDR2 (germline): LNHDA, SQIVND (reference sequence). The CDR3 is 13 residues long. CDR3 residues: CGSTEQFTGELFF. The CDR3 DNA reads as TGTGGCAGTACCGAACAGTTCACCGGGGAGCTGTTTTTT.

As concerns this clonotype: A much larger clone lies one base from this, so it may be a read error. The chain combines TRBV5-8 with TRBJ1-1; TRBD1 matches at 7 bases. The CDR3 contains 16 residues. Germline CDR1 and CDR2: SGHTS and YDEGEE. V lost 4 bases to trimming and J lost 4 bases; unmatched junction nucleotides: 13. The DNA of the CDR3 is TGTGCCAGCAGCGTTATCAGGGGGGCGTCCGTCACTGAAGCTTTCTTT. As protein: CASSVIRGASVTEAFF.

By sample fraction, this clonotype is medium-sized. The genes are TRBV10-1 and TRBJ2-3, with 9 bases matching TRBD2. The CDR3 extends over 18 amino acids. CDR1 and CDR2 from the germline V gene are WNHNN and SYGVQD (reference sequence). With 0 bases clipped from V and 6 bases from J, the junction kept 13 bases outside the gene matches. DNA for the CDR3: TGCGCCAGCAGTGAGTCTTATTCGGCTAGCGGGATTAGGGATACGCAGTATTTT. Translation gives CASSESYSASGIRDTQYF.

Of note for this clonotype: The junction shows a germline mismatch at one end, possibly a read error. This chain links TRBV11-3 with TRBJ2-3; the match to TRBD2 covers 10 bases. This CDR3 has 16 amino acids. The V gene's germline CDR1 is SGHNT and CDR2 YENEEA. The CDR3 region has the DNA TGTGCCAACAGCTCGAGCGGGGGGGCGGGCACAGACACGCAGTATTTC. The encoded protein is CANSSSGGAGTDTQYF.

For this clonotype: The junction shows a germline mismatch at one end, possibly a read error. The chain has TRBV11-2 and TRBJ2-3, with D possibly called TRBD1 or TRBD2 (5 bases each). From germline, CDR1 is SGHAT and CDR2 FQNNGV. CDR3 length equals 17 residues. The CDR3 nucleotides are TGTGCCAGTAGCTTCGGAAGGGGTAAAACTAGTACAGATACGCAGTATTTT. Translation gives CASSFGRGKTSTDTQYF.

Concerning this clonotype itself: At one boundary the junction diverges from the germline segment, which might be a read error. The chain joins TRBV4-2 to TRBJ1-3; the D gene is possibly TRBD1 (5 bases). Germline V gene data show CDR1 as LGHNA and CDR2 as YNFKEQ. The CDR3 runs 16 residues. The CDR3 loop is CVSSQDIGGSGNTIYF. The CDR3 region has the DNA TGTGTCAGCAGCCAAGATATCGGGGGCTCTGGAAACACCATATATTTT.

As concerns this clonotype: Its ends do not fully match the called genes, so a read error is possible. The V call is TRBV11-2, the J call TRBJ1-1; D is unresolved. Germline CDR1 reads SGHAT; CDR2 reads FQNNGV. The CDR3 has 12 residues. Written as DNA, the CDR3 is TGTGCCACCAGCAATTCGGGGTTTGAAGTCTTCTTT. Protein: CATSNSGFEVFF.